This T cell receptor beta chain was recorded in a study of blood T cell repertoires in COVID-19. About the research overall: The United States, Italy and Spain were the sources of the acute and convalescent COVID-19 samples.

As originally analysed: Amplification of reference gene primers was used by the study to estimate nucleated cell counts. Produced via immunoSEQ multiplex PCR; TCRdb's table is partial and in-frame only. V and J calls and clone size are those listed in that table; D and trimming were worked out from the DNA. The sample has approximately 85,000 clones; 85% to 90% are singletons. The CDR3 totals 16 residues. Germline V lookup: CDR1 LNHNV, CDR2 YYDKDF (reference sequence). V shed 3 bases, J shed 7 bases, and the junction held 10 bases outside the gene matches. The chain couples TRBV15 to TRBJ2-2, with TRBD1 identical over 8 bases. The sample comprised peripheral blood. This receptor was obtained from an elderly woman with active or convalescent COVID-19. CDR3 coding DNA: TGTGCCACCAGCAGTAGACAGGGGATTATTGACGGGGAGCTGTTTTTT. Its protein product is CATSSRQGIIDGELFF.